The rows below give T cell receptor beta chains drawn from one sample of a study of CD8 T cells in ankylosing spondylitis. TCRdb processed the 5' RACE reads anew with MiXCR; each CDR3 protein has one entry. The sample lists 150,000 to 200,000 distinct CDR3 sequences, about 20% occurring once. The sample was blood, either unsorted or a sorted T cell fraction (not recorded which). These TCRs come from a male donor between 10 and 30 years old with ankylosing spondylitis or in good health (not recorded which). CDR3s include the opening cysteine and the closing phenylalanine or tryptophan. A D gene is named only where the DNA matches it firmly.

TRBV7-3	TRBD1	CASSVGTGAKAQYF
TRBV11-2	TRBD2	CASSFLKREDYNEQFF
TRBV4-3	.	CASSQDRRTGEQFF
TRBV29-1	.	CSVMQGANEQFF
TRBV12-3/TRBV12-4	.	CASSSQGLGNTIYF
TRBV12-3/TRBV12-4	.	CASSLASLGPPEAFF
TRBV21-1	.	CASSSPGTSGRSKTQYF
TRBV29-1	TRBD2	CSALAGGYDEQYF
TRBV4-3	.	CASSQEGGIRGSYNSPLHF
TRBV7-2	.	CASSLAARTHSEQFF
TRBV4-2	TRBD1	CASKTTGAKNIQYF
TRBV12-3/TRBV12-4	.	CASTLGGARGEKLFF
TRBV14	TRBD1	CASSRQGAYEQYF
TRBV25-1	.	CASALVYEQYF
TRBV7-2	.	CASSSWTGVFADTQYF
TRBV12-3/TRBV12-4	.	CASSSRYTEAFF
TRBV12-3/TRBV12-4	.	CASSFVGDSSYNEQFF
TRBV4-1	TRBD2	CASSHRLAGGTDTQYF
TRBV11-2	.	CASSSDLEYNEQFF
TRBV20-1	.	CSARDKREQFF
TRBV6-5	TRBD2	CASSYSERESSYNEQFF
TRBV29-1	.	CSVVGIARAYNEQFF
TRBV3-1	.	CASGSLGVRYTF
TRBV12-3/TRBV12-4	TRBD2	CASSFETQLSGRKNEQFF
TRBV7-3	.	CASSFSTGLAGELFF
TRBV4-3	TRBD2	CASSQGASGGDTQYF
TRBV28	.	CASSPYGVTDTQYF
TRBV2	.	CASRVSVLALEYEQYF
TRBV18	TRBD1	CASSPSKVGQGANYGYTF
TRBV29-1	TRBD2	CSVGGLEETQYF
TRBV2	TRBD1	CASSTTGGKLFF
TRBV27	.	CASMGALNEQFF
TRBV20-1	.	CSARLTENQPQHF
TRBV7-8	.	CASSFQWEQYF
TRBV6-5	.	CASSLTRGSNVNSPLHF
TRBV4-2	.	CASSQDHLSSTDTQYF
TRBV12-3/TRBV12-4	TRBD2	CASSLRTSGRASTDTQYF
TRBV7-9	.	CASSLVPATPKEQYF
TRBV30	.	CAWSINFGNEQFF
TRBV30	TRBD1	CACDRGNQPQHF
TRBV29-1	TRBD1	CSGRDRYTDTQYF
TRBV10-3	TRBD2	CAISGTSGSTYNEQFF
TRBV11-3	.	CASSQRADPTRRETQYF
TRBV27	.	CASSLRGLGNSPLHF
TRBV30	.	CAWSQPQMREKLFF
TRBV29-1	TRBD1	CSAITGEDGYTF
TRBV27	TRBD2	CASSFGTILGEQYF
TRBV11-2	.	CASSPYRRTSTDTQYF
TRBV11-2	.	CASSSRQGGAYNEQFF
TRBV28	TRBD2	CATGRAFYEQYF
TRBV30	.	CAQIAYRDWGTEAFF
TRBV6-5	.	CASSYQGRVTEAFF
TRBV5-1	TRBD2	CASSERGGSLYEQYF
TRBV7-6	.	CASSLGYGTQYF